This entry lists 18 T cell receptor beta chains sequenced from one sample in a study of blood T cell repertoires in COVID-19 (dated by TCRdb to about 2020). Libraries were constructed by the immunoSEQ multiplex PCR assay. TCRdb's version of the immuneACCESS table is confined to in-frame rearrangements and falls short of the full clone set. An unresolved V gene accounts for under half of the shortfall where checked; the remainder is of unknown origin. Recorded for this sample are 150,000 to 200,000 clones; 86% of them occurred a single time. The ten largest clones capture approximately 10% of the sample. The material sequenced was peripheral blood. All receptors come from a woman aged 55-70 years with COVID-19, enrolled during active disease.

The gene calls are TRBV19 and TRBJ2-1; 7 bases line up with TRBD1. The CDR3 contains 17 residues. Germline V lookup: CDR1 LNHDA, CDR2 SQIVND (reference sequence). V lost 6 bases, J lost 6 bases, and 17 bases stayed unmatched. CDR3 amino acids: CASSARGEGAIGNEQFF. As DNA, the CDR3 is TGTGCCAGTAGCGCCCGCGGTGAGGGGGCTATTGGCAATGAGCAGTTCTTC.

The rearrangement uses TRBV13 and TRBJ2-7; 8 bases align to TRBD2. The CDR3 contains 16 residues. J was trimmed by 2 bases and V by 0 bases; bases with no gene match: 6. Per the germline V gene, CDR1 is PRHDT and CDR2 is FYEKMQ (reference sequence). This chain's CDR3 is CASSLGLAGRTYEQYF. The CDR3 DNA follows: TGTGCCAGCAGCTTAGGGCTAGCGGGTCGAACCTACGAGCAGTACTTC.

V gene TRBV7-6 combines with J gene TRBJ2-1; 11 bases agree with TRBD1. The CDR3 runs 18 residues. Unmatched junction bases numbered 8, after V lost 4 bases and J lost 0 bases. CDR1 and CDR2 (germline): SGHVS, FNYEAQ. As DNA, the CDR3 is TGTGCCAGCAGCTCGGGACAGGGGGAAAGCAGCTCCTACAATGAGCAGTTCTTC. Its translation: CASSSGQGESSSYNEQFF.

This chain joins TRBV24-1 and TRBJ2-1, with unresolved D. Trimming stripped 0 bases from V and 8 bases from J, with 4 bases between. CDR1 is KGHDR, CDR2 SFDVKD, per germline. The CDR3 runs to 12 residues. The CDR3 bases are TGTGCCACCAGTGATTTGCTCGATGAGCAGTTCTTC. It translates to CATSDLLDEQFF.

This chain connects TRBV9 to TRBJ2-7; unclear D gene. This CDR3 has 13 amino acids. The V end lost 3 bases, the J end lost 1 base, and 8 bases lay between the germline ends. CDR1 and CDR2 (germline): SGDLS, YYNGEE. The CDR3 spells CASSAGRSYEQYF. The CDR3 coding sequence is TGTGCCAGCAGCGCGGGTCGTTCCTACGAGCAGTACTTC.

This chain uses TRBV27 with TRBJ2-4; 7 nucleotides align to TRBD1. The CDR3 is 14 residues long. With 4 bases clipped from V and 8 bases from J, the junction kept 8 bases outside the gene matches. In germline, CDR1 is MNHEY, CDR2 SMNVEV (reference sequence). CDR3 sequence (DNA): TGTGCCAGCAGTTACCGACGACAGGGTCACATTCAGTACTTC. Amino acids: CASSYRRQGHIQYF.

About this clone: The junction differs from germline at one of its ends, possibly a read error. CDR3 in amino acids: CASSMTGNAEAFF. The CDR3 DNA reads TGTGCCAGCAGTATGACAGGGAACGCTGAAGCTTTCTTT. The gene calls are TRBV28 and TRBJ1-1; 7 bases map to TRBD1. This CDR3 comprises 13 residues. Germline assignment: CDR1 MDHEN and CDR2 SYDVKM.

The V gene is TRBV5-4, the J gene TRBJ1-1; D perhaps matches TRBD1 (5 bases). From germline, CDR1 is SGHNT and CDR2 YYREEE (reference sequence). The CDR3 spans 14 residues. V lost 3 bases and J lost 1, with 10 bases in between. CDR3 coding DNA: TGTGCCAGCAGCTCCAGGGTTAGGAACACTGAAGCTTTCTTT. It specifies CASSSRVRNTEAFF.

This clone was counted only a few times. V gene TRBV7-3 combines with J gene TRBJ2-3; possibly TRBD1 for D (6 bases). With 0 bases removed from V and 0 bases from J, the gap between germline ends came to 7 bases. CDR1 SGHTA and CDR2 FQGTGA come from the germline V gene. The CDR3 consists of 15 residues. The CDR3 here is CASSLTGQSTDTQYF. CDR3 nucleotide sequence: TGTGCCAGCAGCTTAACAGGACAGAGCACAGATACGCAGTATTTT.

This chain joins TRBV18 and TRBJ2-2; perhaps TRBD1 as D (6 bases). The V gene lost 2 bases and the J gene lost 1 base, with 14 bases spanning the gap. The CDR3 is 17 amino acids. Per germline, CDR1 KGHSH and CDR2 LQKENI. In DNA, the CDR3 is TGTGCCAGCTCACCAGCGGTAACAGGGCAGAACACCGGGGAGCTGTTTTTT. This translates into CASSPAVTGQNTGELFF.

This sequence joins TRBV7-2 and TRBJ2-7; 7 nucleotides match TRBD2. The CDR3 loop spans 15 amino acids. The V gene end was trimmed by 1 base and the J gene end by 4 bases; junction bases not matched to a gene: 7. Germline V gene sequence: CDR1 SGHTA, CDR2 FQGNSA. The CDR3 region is CASSLGGGGRYEQYF. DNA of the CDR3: TGTGCCAGCAGCTTAGGAGGCGGGGGACGGTACGAGCAGTACTTC. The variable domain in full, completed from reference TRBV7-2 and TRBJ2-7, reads GAGVSQSPSNKVTEKGKDVELRCDPISGHTALYWYRQSLGQGLEFLIYFQGNSAPDKSGLPSDRFSAERTGGSVSTLTIQRTQQEDSAVYLCASSLGGGGRYEQYFGPGTRLTVT.

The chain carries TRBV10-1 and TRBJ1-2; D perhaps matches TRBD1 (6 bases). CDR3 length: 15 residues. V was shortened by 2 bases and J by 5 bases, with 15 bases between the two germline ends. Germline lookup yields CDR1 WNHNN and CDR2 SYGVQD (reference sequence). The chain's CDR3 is CASSEGRDNWYGYTF. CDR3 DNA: TGCGCCAGCAGTGAGGGACGGGACAATTGGTATGGCTACACCTTC.

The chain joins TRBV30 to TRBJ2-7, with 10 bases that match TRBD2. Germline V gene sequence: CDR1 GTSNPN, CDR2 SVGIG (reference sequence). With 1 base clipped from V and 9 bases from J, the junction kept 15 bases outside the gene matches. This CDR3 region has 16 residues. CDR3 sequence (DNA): TGTGCCTGGAGTGCGCACACCGGGACTAGCGAGTTCGGGCAGTACTTC. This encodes CAWSAHTGTSEFGQYF.

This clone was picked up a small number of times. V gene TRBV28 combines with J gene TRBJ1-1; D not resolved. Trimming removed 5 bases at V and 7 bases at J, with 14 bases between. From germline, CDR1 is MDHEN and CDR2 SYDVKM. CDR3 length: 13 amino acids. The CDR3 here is CASSLLGHREAFF. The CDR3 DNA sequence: TGTGCCAGCAGTCTCCTTGGCCACCGTGAAGCTTTCTTT.

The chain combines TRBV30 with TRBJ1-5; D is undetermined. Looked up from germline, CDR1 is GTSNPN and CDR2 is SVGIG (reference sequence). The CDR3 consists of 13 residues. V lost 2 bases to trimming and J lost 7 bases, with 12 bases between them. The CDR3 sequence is CAWSTSLQQPQHF. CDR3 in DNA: TGTGCCTGGAGTACGAGCCTACAGCAGCCCCAGCATTTT.

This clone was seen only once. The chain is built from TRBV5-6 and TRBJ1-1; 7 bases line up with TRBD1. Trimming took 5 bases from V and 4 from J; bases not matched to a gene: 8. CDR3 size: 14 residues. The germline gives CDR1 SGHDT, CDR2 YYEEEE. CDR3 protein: CASSLGQVGTEAFF. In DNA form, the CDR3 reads TGTGCCAGCAGTCTTGGACAGGTGGGCACTGAAGCTTTCTTT.

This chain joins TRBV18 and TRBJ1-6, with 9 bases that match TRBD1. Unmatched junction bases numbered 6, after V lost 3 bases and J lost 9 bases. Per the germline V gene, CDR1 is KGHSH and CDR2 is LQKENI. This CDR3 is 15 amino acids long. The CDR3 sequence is CASSPNTGGGSPLHF. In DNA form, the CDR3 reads TGTGCCAGCTCACCTAATACAGGGGGCGGTTCACCCCTCCACTTT.

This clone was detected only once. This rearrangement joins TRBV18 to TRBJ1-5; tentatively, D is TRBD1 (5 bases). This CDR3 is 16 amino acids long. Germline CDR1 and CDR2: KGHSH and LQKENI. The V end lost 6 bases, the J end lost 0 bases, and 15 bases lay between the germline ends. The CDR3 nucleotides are TGTGCCAGCTCTCATTTGGGCAGGGCTAGCAATCAGCCCCAGCATTTT. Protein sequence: CASSHLGRASNQPQHF. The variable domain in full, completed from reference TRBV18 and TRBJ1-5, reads NAGVMQNPRHLVRRRGQEARLRCSPMKGHSHVYWYRQLPEEGLKFMVYLQKENIIDESGMPKERFSAEFPKEGPSILRIQQVVRGDSAAYFCASSHLGRASNQPQHFGDGTRLSIL.